Below are 21 T cell receptor beta chains sequenced from a single sample in a study of T cell changes during pregnancy in multiple sclerosis. Repertoires were generated with immunoSEQ multiplex PCR, while TCRdb's copy carries only in-frame clones and drops some. The data hold 30,000 to 40,000 clones, with 88% observed a single time. The sample was CD8+ T cells from peripheral blood mononuclear cells, taken in the third trimester of pregnancy. These receptors originate from a female donor with multiple sclerosis, enrolled in a pregnancy study.

In nucleotides, the CDR3 is TGCGCCAGCAGCCAAGTGGGTGTCAGGGGCTACGAGCAGTACTTC. As protein: CASSQVGVRGYEQYF. The chain carries TRBV4-1 and TRBJ2-7; D is perhaps TRBD1 (6 bases). CDR1 and CDR2 from the germline V gene are MGHRA and YSYEKL. The V end lost 1 base, the J end lost 3 bases, and 13 bases lay between the germline ends. This CDR3 region has 15 residues.

The J gene is TRBJ2-3, the V gene TRBV9; 9 bases are a match to TRBD1. This CDR3 has 17 amino acids. The germline CDR1 and CDR2 sequences are SGDLS and YYNGEE. V lost 0 bases, J lost 2 bases, and 7 bases stayed unmatched. CDR3 loop: CASSVGPGTGFTDTQYF. DNA for the CDR3: TGTGCCAGCAGCGTAGGGCCCGGGACAGGGTTCACAGATACGCAGTATTTT.

V gene TRBV7-6 combines with J gene TRBJ2-2; 7 nucleotides agree with TRBD2. V dropped 3 bases and J dropped 3; count of bases not matched to a gene: 1. Per germline, CDR1 SGHVS and CDR2 FNYEAQ. The CDR3 runs to 14 residues. The CDR3 bases are TGTGCCAGCAGCTTCGGGGGGTACACCGGGGAGCTGTTTTTT. Protein product: CASSFGGYTGELFF. The full variable domain, completed using reference TRBV7-6 and TRBJ2-2, is GAGVSQSPRYKVTKRGQDVALRCDPISGHVSLYWYRQALGQGPEFLTYFNYEAQQDKSGLPNDRFSAERPEGSISTLTIQRTEQRDSAMYRCASSFGGYTGELFFGEGSRLTVL.

This clone was picked up one time. The V gene is TRBV13, the J gene TRBJ1-2, with D unresolved. CDR1 and CDR2 (germline): PRHDT, FYEKMQ (reference sequence). The CDR3 runs to 15 residues. The V end was cut by 5 bases, the J end by 4 bases, with 17 bases between. The CDR3 is CASSHPGGQIYGYTF. For the CDR3, the DNA is TGTGCCAGCAGCCACCCCGGCGGGCAGATCTATGGCTACACCTTC.

The chain has TRBV6-5 and TRBJ1-2; 7 bases agree with TRBD1. V shed 6 bases, J shed 4 bases, and the junction held 5 bases outside the gene matches. There are 13 residues in the CDR3. The germline gives CDR1 MNHEY, CDR2 SVGAGI. The CDR3 DNA follows: TGTGCCAGCAGCTCGGGACAGACCTATGGCTACACCTTC. Protein: CASSSGQTYGYTF.

This clone was seen more than once but under ten times. The chain couples TRBV10-3 to TRBJ2-1; possible D gene TRBD1, 5 bases. Trimming pared 2 bases from V and 8 bases from J, leaving 13 bases between. Germline V gives CDR1 ENHRY, CDR2 SYGVKD. The CDR3 has 14 residues. The CDR3 DNA reads TGTGCCATCAGTGAGGGGCCGACAGTGCATGAGCAGTTCTTC. This sequence encodes CAISEGPTVHEQFF.

The CDR3 bases are TGTGCCAGTAGTATAGACCCCCCGATCCACGGGTACTCCTACAATGAGCAGTTCTTC. Its protein is CASSIDPPIHGYSYNEQFF. This chain links TRBV19 with TRBJ2-1; no definite D call. The CDR3 is made up of 19 amino acids. The germline V gene has CDR1 LNHDA and CDR2 SQIVND (reference sequence). V was clipped by 0 bases and J by 0 bases, with 18 bases between them. Full variable domain (rest looked up from reference TRBV19 and TRBJ2-1): DGGITQSPKYLFRKEGQNVTLSCEQNLNHDAMYWYRQDPGQGLRLIYYSQIVNDFQKGDIAEGYSVSREKKESFPLTVTSAQKNPTAFYLCASSIDPPIHGYSYNEQFFGPGTRLTVL.

The gene calls are TRBV2 and TRBJ2-7, with unresolved D. The V end was cut by 5 bases, the J end by 0 bases, with 17 bases between. The CDR3 runs to 16 residues. The germline V gene has CDR1 SNHLY and CDR2 FYNNEI. Written as DNA, the CDR3 is TGTGCCAGCAGTCAACAGACCACTTCTCTCTCCTACGAGCAGTACTTC. Encoded protein: CASSQQTTSLSYEQYF.

CDR3 sequence (DNA): TGTGCCAGCAGTTACCAACCAGGGGTCTCCTACAATGAGCAGTTCTTC. The encoded protein is CASSYQPGVSYNEQFF. The rearrangement links TRBV6-5 to TRBJ2-1; D is perhaps TRBD1 (6 bases). There are 16 residues in the CDR3. Germline V gene data show CDR1 as MNHEY and CDR2 as SVGAGI. Trimming pared 2 bases from V and 0 bases from J, leaving 11 bases between.

The rearrangement uses TRBV27 and TRBJ1-2; no clear D gene. The V gene's germline CDR1 is MNHEY and CDR2 SMNVEV (reference sequence). V was clipped by 6 bases and J by 4 bases, with 6 bases between them. The CDR3 is 11 residues long. The CDR3 loop is CASSSGYGYTF. CDR3 DNA sequence: TGTGCCAGCAGCTCCGGCTATGGCTACACCTTC.

This chain uses TRBV30 with TRBJ1-6; D not resolved. There are 17 residues in the CDR3. Deletions cut 0 bases from V and 0 bases from J, with 12 bases between. The germline gives CDR1 GTSNPN, CDR2 SVGIG (reference sequence). CDR3 sequence: CAWSVLAVSSYNSPLHF. The CDR3 region has the DNA TGTGCCTGGAGTGTTTTGGCCGTAAGCTCCTATAATTCACCCCTCCACTTT. Filled out from reference TRBV30 and TRBJ1-6, the complete variable domain reads SQTIHQWPATLVQPVGSPLSLECTVEGTSNPNLYWYRQAAGRGLQLLFYSVGIGQISSEVPQNLSASRPQDRQFILSSKKLLLSDSGFYLCAWSVLAVSSYNSPLHFGNGTRLTVT.

This chain joins TRBV19 and TRBJ1-5; D may be TRBD1 (6 bases). Trimming took 7 bases from V and 6 from J, leaving 19 bases between them. Germline V CDR1 and CDR2: LNHDA, SQIVND (reference sequence). The CDR3 contains 15 residues. CDR3 region: CASNKFTGISQPQHF. In DNA, the CDR3 is TGTGCCAGTAACAAATTCACAGGGATCAGTCAGCCCCAGCATTTT.

This clone was seen a single time. The chain is built from TRBV15 and TRBJ1-4; D is ambiguous. The CDR3 has 13 residues. Trimming left V 1 base short and J 11 bases short, with 11 bases between. Germline V gene sequence: CDR1 LNHNV, CDR2 YYDKDF (reference sequence). Written as DNA, the CDR3 is TGTGCCACCAGCAGAGGGAGGGAGTGGAAACTGTTTTTT. Its translation: CATSRGREWKLFF.

The chain is built from TRBV27 and TRBJ2-4, with D tentatively TRBD2 (5 bases). Trimming cost V 10 bases and J 0 bases, with 13 bases left between them. Looked up from germline, CDR1 is MNHEY and CDR2 is SMNVEV (reference sequence). This CDR3 has 14 residues. The CDR3 nucleotides read TGTGCCACCCGGGGTCAGCTAGCCAAAAACATTCAGTACTTC. It encodes CATRGQLAKNIQYF.

This clone was found once. The V call is TRBV2, the J call TRBJ2-5; 9 bases align to TRBD2. The junction had 11 bases not matched to a gene; V was cut back by 3 bases and J by 3 bases. Germline V lookup: CDR1 SNHLY, CDR2 FYNNEI. There are 17 residues in the CDR3. The CDR3 reads CASSDGFAGGPEETQYF. The CDR3 DNA sequence: TGTGCCAGCAGTGACGGCTTTGCGGGGGGGCCGGAAGAGACCCAGTACTTC.

This clone has a single count. The chain couples TRBV6-5 to TRBJ2-1; D is uncertain. Trimming left V 6 bases short and J 0 bases short, with 12 bases between. The germline V gene has CDR1 MNHEY and CDR2 SVGAGI. This CDR3 has 15 amino acids. The CDR3 bases are TGTGCCAGCAGACTAACTGTCTACTCCTACAATGAGCAGTTCTTC. This sequence encodes CASRLTVYSYNEQFF.

V and J are TRBV5-6 and TRBJ2-1, with a possible D match to TRBD2 (6 bases). The CDR3 consists of 17 residues. The V end was cut by 3 bases, the J end by 8 bases, with 24 bases between. The germline V gene encodes CDR1 SGHDT and CDR2 YYEEEE. As DNA, the CDR3 is TGTGCCAGCAGCTGGTGGGGGATAGGAGGGGCTGGCGATGAGCAGTTCTTC. The encoded protein is CASSWWGIGGAGDEQFF.

The chain employs TRBV27 and TRBJ1-2, with D possibly matching TRBD1 (6 bases). The CDR3 extends over 14 amino acids. Trimming left V 2 bases short and J 4 bases short, with 11 bases between. CDR1 and CDR2 (germline): MNHEY, SMNVEV (reference sequence). The CDR3 is CASSLRGGSYGYTF. DNA for the CDR3: TGTGCCAGCAGTTTAAGGGGGGGGTCCTATGGCTACACCTTC.

The chain couples TRBV5-1 to TRBJ2-5, with 9 bases fitting TRBD2. CDR1 and CDR2 from the germline V gene are SGHRS and YFSETQ. The CDR3 consists of 14 residues. The J segment lost 7 bases and the V segment lost 3 bases, leaving 7 bases of the junction unmatched. Here the CDR3 reads CASSSEGLAMTQYF. In DNA, the CDR3 is TGCGCCAGCAGCTCGGAGGGACTAGCTATGACCCAGTACTTC.

The chain joins TRBV4-3 to TRBJ2-1, with 7 positions matching TRBD2. The CDR3 covers 16 residues. From germline, CDR1 is LGHNA and CDR2 YSLEER. Losses at the gene ends were 1 base for V and 8 bases for J; bases not matched to a gene: 11. The CDR3, as DNA: TGCGCCAGCAGCCAAGTTTACCGCGGGGGTGGCTATGAGCAGTTCTTC. Translated, it gives CASSQVYRGGGYEQFF.

This chain links TRBV4-3 with TRBJ2-7; 10 positions match TRBD1. This CDR3 comprises 16 residues. Germline assignment: CDR1 LGHNA and CDR2 YSLEER. The trim removed 3 bases at V and 6 bases at J, leaving 11 bases unmatched. This CDR3 reads CASSHSAGTGVGEQYF. CDR3 nucleotides: TGCGCCAGCAGCCATTCGGCCGGGACAGGGGTTGGCGAGCAGTACTTC.